The entry below describes one T cell receptor (beta chain). TCRdb's table, derived via immunoSEQ multiplex PCR, lists solely in-frame clones and lacks some. The table lists some 41,000 clones, approximately 80% of them singletons. The data were obtained in a study of memory CD4+ T cells and cytomegalovirus serostatus. The sort gate was single viable CD3+CD4+CD8-CD45RO+ cells for memory CD4+ T cells. This sequence originates from an adult in good health and CMV-seronegative. The source material was memory CD4+ T cells from blood.

CDR3 amino acids: CASSLEMLLAGSGLFF. The CDR3 nucleotides read TGTGCCAGCAGCTTAGAGATGTTACTAGCGGGATCTGGGCTGTTCTTC. V usage is TRBV7-9 and J usage is TRBJ2-1; 10 bases fit TRBD2. J was trimmed by 15 bases and V by 1 base; bases with no gene match: 15. This CDR3 has 16 amino acids. Germline values: CDR1 SEHNR, CDR2 FQNEAQ (reference sequence).